This entry lists 23 T cell receptor beta chains sequenced from one sample in a study of shared clonotypes between healthy human individuals. CD45RO-negative cells were positively selected for CCR7, leaving out terminally differentiated effector memory CD45RA+ cells. Sequenced by immunoSEQ multiplex PCR; TCRdb stores in-frame clones only, minus some. The data contain roughly 570,000 clones, roughly 98% of them singletons. The sequenced material came from naive CD8+ T cells sorted from blood. These receptors were taken from a man aged 30 to 45 in good health.

The chain couples TRBV5-1 to TRBJ2-7; TRBD2 agrees at 13 bases. The ends lost 0 bases at V and 7 bases at J; junction bases unmatched: 7. Germline V gene lookup returns CDR1 SGHRS and CDR2 YFSETQ. This CDR3 region has 16 residues. CDR3 nucleotides: TGCGCCAGCAGCTTGGAACTAGCGGGAGGGCCGAGGGAGCAGTACTTC. Its protein product is CASSLELAGGPREQYF.

The V and J genes are TRBV19 and TRBJ2-1; D is perhaps TRBD2 (6 bases). Trimming removed 6 bases from V and 7 bases from J, with 10 bases in between. Germline CDR1 LNHDA, CDR2 SQIVND (reference sequence). The CDR3 is 12 residues long. This CDR3 reads CASSGSGNEQFF. The CDR3 DNA is TGTGCCAGTAGCGGGAGCGGAAATGAGCAGTTCTTC.

This clone was counted a single time. The chain links TRBV27 to TRBJ2-1, with D maybe TRBD2 (5 bases). The CDR3 loop spans 16 amino acids. Per the germline V gene, CDR1 is MNHEY and CDR2 is SMNVEV (reference sequence). V lost 9 bases and J 6 bases, leaving 24 bases between the germline ends. The CDR3 loop is CAREPFKWEPCNEQFF. CDR3 bases: TGTGCCAGAGAACCCTTCAAATGGGAGCCCTGCAATGAGCAGTTCTTC.

The chain has TRBV27 and TRBJ2-3; TRBD1 matches 8 bases. Germline CDR1 reads MNHEY; CDR2 reads SMNVEV (reference sequence). After removal of 2 bases from V and 2 bases from J, the junction contained 6 bases not matched to a gene. The CDR3 has 16 residues. This chain's CDR3 is CASSLHRGAFTDTQYF. For the CDR3, the DNA is TGTGCCAGCAGTTTACACAGGGGGGCCTTCACAGATACGCAGTATTTT.

The V and J genes are TRBV29-1 and TRBJ2-7; 8 bases map to TRBD2. V lost 3 bases, J lost 5 bases, and 6 bases stayed unmatched. The CDR3 loop spans 13 amino acids. The V gene's germline CDR1 is SQVTM and CDR2 ANQGSEA. CDR3 in DNA: TGCAGCGTTGAGGGACTAGTAATGAACGAGCAGTACTTC. Translation: CSVEGLVMNEQYF.

V and J are TRBV9 and TRBJ2-3; perhaps D is TRBD1 or TRBD2 (5 bases each). Germline CDR1 is SGDLS and CDR2 is YYNGEE. Trimming took off 3 bases at V and 11 bases at J, with 7 bases between the two ends. The CDR3 contains 10 residues. The CDR3 spells CASSGGRQYF. DNA of the CDR3: TGTGCCAGCAGCGGGGGGAGGCAGTATTTT.

The chain joins TRBV18 to TRBJ1-1; D is unresolved. Germline V gives CDR1 KGHSH, CDR2 LQKENI. This CDR3 has 14 amino acids. V was cut by 6 bases and J by 1 base, with 12 bases left in between. CDR3 in amino acids: CASSPWTSNTEAFF. In DNA, the CDR3 is TGTGCCAGCTCTCCCTGGACCTCGAACACTGAAGCTTTCTTT. The variable domain in full, completed from reference TRBV18 and TRBJ1-1, reads NAGVMQNPRHLVRRRGQEARLRCSPMKGHSHVYWYRQLPEEGLKFMVYLQKENIIDESGMPKERFSAEFPKEGPSILRIQQVVRGDSAAYFCASSPWTSNTEAFFGQGTRLTVV.

The chain uses TRBV7-6 and TRBJ2-1, with D maybe TRBD2 (5 bases). V was clipped by 2 bases and J by 0 bases, with 8 bases between them. Germline CDR1 and CDR2: SGHVS and FNYEAQ. This CDR3 spans 15 amino acids. CDR3 region: CASSLRGSSYNEQFF. Written as DNA, the CDR3 is TGTGCCAGCAGCTTACGTGGGAGCTCCTACAATGAGCAGTTCTTC.

The gene calls are TRBV9 and TRBJ1-5, with unresolved D. Germline CDR1 reads SGDLS; CDR2 reads YYNGEE. The CDR3 extends over 13 amino acids. V gave up 4 bases and J gave up 5 bases, with 10 bases separating them. The CDR3 loop reads CASSLGGYQPQHF. CDR3 coding DNA: TGTGCCAGCAGCCTAGGAGGATATCAGCCCCAGCATTTT.

The gene calls are TRBV29-1 and TRBJ2-3, with 9 bases lining up with TRBD1. CDR1 is SQVTM, CDR2 ANQGSEA, per germline. The CDR3 runs 13 residues. V lost 4 bases and J lost 5; bases outside the gene matches: 4. CDR3: CSVAGDREDTQYF. CDR3 coding DNA: TGCAGCGTTGCTGGGGACAGGGAAGATACGCAGTATTTT.

In this sample, this clone turned up once. This chain's CDR3 is CAYLDTYEQYF. The CDR3 region has the DNA TGTGCCTATCTAGATACCTACGAGCAGTACTTC. The genes are TRBV2 and TRBJ2-7; D is unresolved. The CDR3 is 11 amino acids. Germline V gene lookup returns CDR1 SNHLY and CDR2 FYNNEI. The ends were cut back, 11 bases at V and 2 bases at J, with 10 bases in the middle. The full variable domain, completed using reference TRBV2 and TRBJ2-7, is EPEVTQTPSHQVTQMGQEVILRCVPISNHLYFYWYRQILGQKVEFLVSFYNNEISEKSEIFDDQFSVERPDGSNFTLKIRSTKLEDSAMYFCAYLDTYEQYFGPGTRLTVT.

The chain carries TRBV18 and TRBJ1-5; TRBD1 matches 10 bases. CDR3 size: 14 residues. V trimming: 6 bases; J trimming: 7 bases; junction bases outside the gene matches: 6. Germline loops: CDR1 KGHSH, CDR2 LQKENI. The CDR3 DNA follows: TGTGCCAGCTCCCAGGACAGGGGGTTGCAGCCCCAGCATTTT. It translates to CASSQDRGLQPQHF.

V and J are TRBV5-1 and TRBJ2-7; 8 bases are a match to TRBD1. The V gene's germline CDR1 is SGHRS and CDR2 YFSETQ. V shed 2 bases and J 5 bases; nucleotides not matched to a gene: 9. The CDR3 has 15 residues. CDR3: CASSLVGQGIHEQYF. The CDR3 DNA is TGCGCCAGCAGCTTAGTTGGACAGGGTATCCACGAGCAGTACTTC. The variable domain in full, with the rest retrieved from reference TRBV5-1 and TRBJ2-7, is KAGVTQTPRYLIKTRGQQVTLSCSPISGHRSVSWYQQTPGQGLQFLFEYFSETQRNKGNFPGRFSGRQFSNSRSEMNVSTLELGDSALYLCASSLVGQGIHEQYFGPGTRLTVT.

This chain uses TRBV7-9 with TRBJ1-2; possible D gene TRBD1, 5 bases. This CDR3 spans 14 amino acids. Germline V gives CDR1 SEHNR, CDR2 FQNEAQ (reference sequence). V lost 1 base and J 4 bases, leaving 10 bases between the germline ends. CDR3 amino acids: CASSLEPGRYGYTF. In DNA, the CDR3 is TGTGCCAGCAGCTTAGAACCGGGGCGCTATGGCTACACCTTC.

V gene TRBV27 combines with J gene TRBJ2-1; D uncertain. The CDR3 extends over 14 amino acids. V lost 0 bases to trimming and J lost 4 bases, with 7 bases between them. CDR1 and CDR2 (germline): MNHEY, SMNVEV (reference sequence). CDR3 in amino acids: CASSLSGEYNEQFF. The CDR3, as DNA: TGTGCCAGCAGTTTATCGGGCGAATACAATGAGCAGTTCTTC.

The J gene is TRBJ2-7, the V gene TRBV11-2, with 11 bases aligning to TRBD2. CDR3 length: 17 amino acids. Looked up from germline, CDR1 is SGHAT and CDR2 is FQNNGV. The V gene end was trimmed by 5 bases and the J gene end by 4 bases; junction bases not matched to a gene: 13. In DNA form, the CDR3 reads TGTGCCAGCAGCCCGACTCTAGCGGGAGGACTCTGGTACGAGCAGTACTTC. It encodes CASSPTLAGGLWYEQYF.

This clone was seen a single time. The chain links TRBV7-9 to TRBJ2-1, with TRBD2 matching 14 bases. Per the germline V gene, CDR1 is SEHNR and CDR2 is FQNEAQ (reference sequence). V shed 11 bases and J 0 bases; nucleotides not matched to a gene: 9. The CDR3 contains 17 residues. This chain's CDR3 is CAEPGLAGVYSYNEQFF. CDR3 coding DNA: TGTGCCGAACCGGGACTAGCGGGAGTTTACTCCTACAATGAGCAGTTCTTC.

The chain couples TRBV27 to TRBJ1-2; TRBD1 matches 9 bases. J was trimmed by 0 bases and V by 6 bases; bases with no gene match: 5. CDR1 and CDR2 (germline): MNHEY, SMNVEV (reference sequence). This CDR3 is built from 15 residues. The CDR3 is CASRTQGAANYGYTF. The CDR3 region has the DNA TGTGCCAGCAGGACACAGGGGGCCGCTAACTATGGCTACACCTTC.

J is TRBJ2-1 and V is TRBV28, with 12 bases that match TRBD2. Germline CDR1 reads MDHEN; CDR2 reads SYDVKM. This CDR3 region has 17 residues. J lost 8 bases, V lost 4 bases, and 12 bases had no gene match. The CDR3 reads CASSSLLTSGSVYEQFF. CDR3 sequence (DNA): TGTGCCAGCAGTTCCCTCCTGACTAGCGGGAGCGTCTATGAGCAGTTCTTC.

The V call is TRBV28, the J call TRBJ2-7, with D perhaps TRBD1 (5 bases). V lost 5 bases and J 1 base, leaving 15 bases between the germline ends. Germline V gives CDR1 MDHEN, CDR2 SYDVKM. This CDR3 has 15 amino acids. CDR3 bases: TGTGCCAGCAGTCGCACCAGGGTTGGTTCCTACGAGCAGTACTTC. This gives the protein CASSRTRVGSYEQYF.

The CDR3 DNA is TGTGCCAGCAGTTCCCTACAGCGGGCTAATGAAAAACTGTTTTTT. It encodes CASSSLQRANEKLFF. This chain uses TRBV27 with TRBJ1-4; D not resolved. CDR3 length: 15 residues. Germline values: CDR1 MNHEY, CDR2 SMNVEV (reference sequence). Between the trimmed V and J ends, which lost 4 bases and 3 bases, there was a span of 12 bases.

The chain has TRBV27 and TRBJ2-7; 7 nucleotides match TRBD1. V gave up 5 bases and J gave up 4 bases; unmatched junction bases: 8. Per the germline V gene, CDR1 is MNHEY and CDR2 is SMNVEV (reference sequence). There are 14 residues in the CDR3. The CDR3 loop is CASSLGTGEYEQYF. The DNA for the CDR3 is TGTGCCAGCAGTCTAGGAACAGGGGAATACGAGCAGTACTTC.

The chain has TRBV7-8 and TRBJ1-2, with a possible D match to TRBD1 (5 bases). CDR3 length: 15 amino acids. The germline gives CDR1 SGHVS, CDR2 FQNEAQ. Between the trimmed V and J ends, which lost 7 bases and 8 bases, there was a span of 23 bases. The CDR3 DNA reads as TGTGCCAGCACCGACTCTCGAGGGACCCCGGAGGGCTACACCTTC. Its protein product is CASTDSRGTPEGYTF. Full variable domain (rest looked up from reference TRBV7-8 and TRBJ1-2): GAGVSQSPRYKVAKRGQDVALRCDPISGHVSLFWYQQALGQGPEFLTYFQNEAQLDKSGLPSDRFFAERPEGSVSTLKIQRTQQEDSAVYLCASTDSRGTPEGYTFGSGTRLTVV.